The 4 T cell receptor beta chains listed next were all sequenced from one sample in a study of cytomegalovirus exposure and HLA in healthy donors. The PCR ran on 60 Vbeta and 13 Jbeta primers. Assay used: immunoSEQ multiplex PCR; TCRdb lists only in-frame clones, some missing. The table lists 150,000 to 200,000 clones, 65% to 80% of them singletons. Sequencing used PBMCs. The receptors shown here come from a female donor in good health and CMV-seronegative.

The V call is TRBV4-1, the J call TRBJ2-3; TRBD1 agrees at 7 bases. V shed 5 bases, J shed 4 bases, and the junction held 12 bases outside the gene matches. The length of the CDR3 is 16 residues. Germline-derived CDR1 and CDR2 are MGHRA and YSYEKL. CDR3 bases: TGCGCCAGCAGCGACCGACCCCAGGGGGTTGCAGATACGCAGTATTTT. Amino acid sequence: CASSDRPQGVADTQYF.

The rearrangement joins TRBV6-1 to TRBJ1-4, with D tentatively TRBD1 (6 bases). Germline V CDR1 and CDR2: MNHNS, SASEGT. The length of the CDR3 is 16 residues. Trimming left V 2 bases short and J 8 bases short, with 18 bases between. The CDR3 DNA reads TGTGCCAGCAGTGAACGGGCGGGGGGCTTATACGAAAAACTGTTTTTT. The encoded protein is CASSERAGGLYEKLFF.

V and J are TRBV15 and TRBJ2-5; 15 bases fit TRBD2. Germline trimming cut 1 base from V and 5 bases from J; bases unmatched to any gene: 2. This CDR3 has 16 residues. Germline loops: CDR1 LNHNV, CDR2 YYDKDF (reference sequence). CDR3 loop: CATSRGGTSGRETQYF. CDR3 nucleotide sequence: TGTGCCACCAGCAGAGGGGGGACTAGCGGGAGGGAGACCCAGTACTTC.

This clone was seen once. This sequence joins TRBV7-8 and TRBJ1-1; TRBD1 is a possible D gene (5 bases). The CDR3 runs 14 residues. V was cut by 4 bases and J by 1 base, with 10 bases left in between. Germline V gene lookup returns CDR1 SGHVS and CDR2 FQNEAQ. CDR3 DNA sequence: TGTGCCAGCAGCTACAGGCGCCCGAACACTGAAGCTTTCTTT. It translates to CASSYRRPNTEAFF.